The clone carrying this TCR beta chain was detected only a few times. Antigen specificity is unknown. The data originate from a study of cytomegalovirus exposure and HLA in healthy donors. Study-wide background: Per a later analysis, the 666 first-cohort and 100 to 150 validation repertoires shared one platform. General study results and limits: Clusters of TCRs from the first cohort tended to co-occur in the 110 or so validation repertoires (as a later analysis found). With high specificity and sensitivity, the classifier reportedly diagnosed cytomegalovirus status.

Profiled with immunoSEQ multiplex PCR; TCRdb holds only in-frame clones, not every one. Here the sample spans 170,000 or so clones, about 85% being singletons. This TCR derives from a young man in good health and CMV-seropositive. Sequenced material: PBMCs.

CDR3 loop: CASSRDRAAYEQYF. CDR3 in DNA: TGCGCCAGCAGCCGGGACAGGGCGGCCTACGAGCAGTACTTC. The chain links TRBV10-1 to TRBJ2-7; the match to TRBD1 covers 9 bases. From germline, CDR1 is WNHNN and CDR2 SYGVQD (reference sequence). The trim removed 6 bases at V and 2 bases at J, leaving 5 bases unmatched. This CDR3 region has 14 residues.